The clone carrying this T cell receptor (beta chain) was recorded at least ten times. The antigen remains unidentified. These data originate in a study of T cell repertoires in cytomegalovirus infection. On the study more broadly: Public signatures in TCR beta pointed to CMV infection and matching HLA type. Broader study findings: HLA-C-restricted CMV-specific TCR beta clonotypes prevailed in the ex vivo response. Cumulative public TCR beta family frequency identified carriers of CMV plus the relevant HLA.

TCRdb used MiXCR to reprocess the reads, holding one entry per CDR3 protein. The sample has approximately 500,000 distinct CDR3 sequences; around 11% are singletons. The CDR3 is made up of 13 amino acids. V lost 4 bases, J lost 1 base, and 7 bases lay in between. CDR1 is SGHTA, CDR2 FQGNSA, per germline. The chain recombines TRBV7-2 with TRBJ1-2; no clear D gene. The TCR sequence derives from a human donor in good health (CMV status not recorded). Some clones in this sample may be carry-over from other donors' samples. The sample consisted of PBMCs. DNA for the CDR3: TGTGCCAGCAGCTCCGGATATAACTATGGCTACACCTTC. Encoded protein: CASSSGYNYGYTF.